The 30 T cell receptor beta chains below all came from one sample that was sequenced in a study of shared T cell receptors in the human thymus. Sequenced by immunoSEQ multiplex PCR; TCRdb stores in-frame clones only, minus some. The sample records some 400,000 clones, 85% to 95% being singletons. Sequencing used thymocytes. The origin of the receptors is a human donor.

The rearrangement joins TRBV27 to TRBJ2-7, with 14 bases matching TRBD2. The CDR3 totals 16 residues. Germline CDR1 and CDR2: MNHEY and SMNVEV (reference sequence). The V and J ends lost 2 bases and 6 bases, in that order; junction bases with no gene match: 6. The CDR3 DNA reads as TGTGCCAGCAGTTTAGACCGACTAGCGGGAGGGATCGAGCAGTACTTC. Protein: CASSLDRLAGGIEQYF.

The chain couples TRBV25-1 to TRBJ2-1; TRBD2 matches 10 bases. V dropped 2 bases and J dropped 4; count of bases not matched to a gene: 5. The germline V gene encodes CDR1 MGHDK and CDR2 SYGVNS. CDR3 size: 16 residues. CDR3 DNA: TGTGCCAGCAGTGAAACTAGCGGGGCGCGTTACAATGAGCAGTTCTTC. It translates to CASSETSGARYNEQFF.

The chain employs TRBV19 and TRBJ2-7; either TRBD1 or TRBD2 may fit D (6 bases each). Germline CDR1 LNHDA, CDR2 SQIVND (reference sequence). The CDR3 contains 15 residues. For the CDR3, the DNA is TGTGCTAGCGGCACTCCTGGACAGCGAGATTACGAGCAGTACTTC. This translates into CASGTPGQRDYEQYF.

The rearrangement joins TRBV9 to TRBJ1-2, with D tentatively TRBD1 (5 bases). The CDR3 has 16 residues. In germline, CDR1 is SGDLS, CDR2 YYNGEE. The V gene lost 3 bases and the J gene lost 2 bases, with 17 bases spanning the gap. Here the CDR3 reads CASSAYAGTENYGYTF. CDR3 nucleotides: TGTGCCAGCAGCGCTTATGCCGGGACCGAGAACTATGGCTACACCTTC.

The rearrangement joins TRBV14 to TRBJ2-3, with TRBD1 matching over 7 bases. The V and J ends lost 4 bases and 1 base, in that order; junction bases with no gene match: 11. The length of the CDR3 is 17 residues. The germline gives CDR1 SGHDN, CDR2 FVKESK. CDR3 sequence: CASSLDHRGRGTDTQYF. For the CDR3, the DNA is TGTGCCAGCAGCCTAGACCACAGGGGCCGGGGCACAGATACGCAGTATTTT.

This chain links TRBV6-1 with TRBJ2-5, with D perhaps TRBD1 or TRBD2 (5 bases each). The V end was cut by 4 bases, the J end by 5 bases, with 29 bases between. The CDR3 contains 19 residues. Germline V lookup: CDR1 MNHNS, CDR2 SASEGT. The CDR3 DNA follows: TGTGCCAGCAGTGCCATGAATCGTATGGGGGTACGAGTTAGGGAGACCCAGTACTTC. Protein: CASSAMNRMGVRVRETQYF.

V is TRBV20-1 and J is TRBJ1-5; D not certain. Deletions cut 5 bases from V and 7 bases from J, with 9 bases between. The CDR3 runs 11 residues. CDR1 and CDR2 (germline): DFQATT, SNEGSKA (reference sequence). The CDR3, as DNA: TGCAGTGCTTCCAGAGGGCAGCCCCAGCATTTT. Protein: CSASRGQPQHF.

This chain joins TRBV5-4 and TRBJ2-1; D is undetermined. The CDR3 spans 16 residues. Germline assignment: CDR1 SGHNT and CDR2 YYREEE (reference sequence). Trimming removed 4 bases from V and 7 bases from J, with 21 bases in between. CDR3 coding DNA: TGTGCCAGCAGCCCTGGACGCCTCAGGTCGTCGAATGAGCAGTTCTTC. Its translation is CASSPGRLRSSNEQFF.

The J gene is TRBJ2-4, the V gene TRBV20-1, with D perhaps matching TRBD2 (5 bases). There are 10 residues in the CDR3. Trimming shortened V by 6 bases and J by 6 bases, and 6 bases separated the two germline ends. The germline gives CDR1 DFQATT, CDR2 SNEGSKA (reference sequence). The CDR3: CSATRNIQYF. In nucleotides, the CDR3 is TGCAGTGCAACTAGAAACATTCAGTACTTC.

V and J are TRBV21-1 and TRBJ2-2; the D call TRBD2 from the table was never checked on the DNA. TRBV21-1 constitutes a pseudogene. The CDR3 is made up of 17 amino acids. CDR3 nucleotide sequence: TGTGCCAGCAGCCCCCCTTACGAGGGATCCAACACCGGGGAGCTGTTTTTT. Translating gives CASSPPYEGSNTGELFF.

CDR3 in DNA: TGTGCCAGCAGTTTACTGGCCAGGGTGAGCAATCAGCCCCAGCATTTT. Encoded protein: CASSLLARVSNQPQHF. The V call is TRBV28, the J call TRBJ1-5; the D gene is possibly TRBD1 (5 bases). V was clipped by 2 bases and J by 1 base, with 12 bases between them. CDR1 MDHEN and CDR2 SYDVKM come from the germline V gene. CDR3 length: 16 amino acids.

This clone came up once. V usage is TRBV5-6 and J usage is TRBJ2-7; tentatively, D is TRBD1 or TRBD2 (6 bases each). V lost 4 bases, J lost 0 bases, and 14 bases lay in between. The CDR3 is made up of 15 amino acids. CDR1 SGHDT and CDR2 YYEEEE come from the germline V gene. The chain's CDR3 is CASSGGQGTSYEQYF. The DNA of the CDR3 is TGTGCCAGCAGCGGGGGGCAGGGAACCTCCTACGAGCAGTACTTC.

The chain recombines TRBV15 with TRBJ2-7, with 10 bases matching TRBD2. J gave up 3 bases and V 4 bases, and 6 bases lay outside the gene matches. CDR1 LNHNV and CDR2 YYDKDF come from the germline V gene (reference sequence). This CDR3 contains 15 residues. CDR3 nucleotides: TGTGCCACCAGCAAAAGACTAGCGGGCGTCTACGAGCAGTACTTC. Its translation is CATSKRLAGVYEQYF.

The CDR3: CASSLFVRGVPYGYTF. The CDR3 DNA reads TGTGCCAGCAGCTTATTCGTGAGGGGGGTCCCTTATGGCTACACCTTC. This chain uses TRBV7-9 with TRBJ1-2; possible D gene TRBD1, 6 bases. V lost 2 bases and J 5 bases, leaving 18 bases between the germline ends. Germline loops: CDR1 SEHNR, CDR2 FQNEAQ (reference sequence). The CDR3 runs 16 residues.

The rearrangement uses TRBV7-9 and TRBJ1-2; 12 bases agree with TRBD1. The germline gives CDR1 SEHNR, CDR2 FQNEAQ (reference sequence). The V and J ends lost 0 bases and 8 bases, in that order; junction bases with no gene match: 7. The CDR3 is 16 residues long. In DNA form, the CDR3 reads TGTGCCAGCAGCTTAGCCGGGACAGGGGGCGTATTGGGCTACACCTTC. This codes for CASSLAGTGGVLGYTF.

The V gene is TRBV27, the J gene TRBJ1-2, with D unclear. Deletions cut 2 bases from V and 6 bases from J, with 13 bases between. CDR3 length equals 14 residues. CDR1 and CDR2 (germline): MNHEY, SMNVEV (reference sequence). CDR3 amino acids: CASSLRSPAHGYTF. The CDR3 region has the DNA TGTGCCAGCAGTTTAAGATCCCCGGCCCATGGCTACACCTTC.

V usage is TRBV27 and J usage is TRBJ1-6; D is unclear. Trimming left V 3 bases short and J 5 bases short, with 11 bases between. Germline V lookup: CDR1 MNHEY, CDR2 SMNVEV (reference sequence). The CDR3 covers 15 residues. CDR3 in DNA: TGTGCCAGCAGTTTCAGGTCAGGAAATAATTCACCCCTCCACTTT. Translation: CASSFRSGNNSPLHF.

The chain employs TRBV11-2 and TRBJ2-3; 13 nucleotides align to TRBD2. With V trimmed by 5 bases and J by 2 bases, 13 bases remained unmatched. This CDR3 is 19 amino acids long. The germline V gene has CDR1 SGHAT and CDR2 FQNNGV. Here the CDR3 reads CASSPPGLAGSRYTDTQYF. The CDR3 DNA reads TGTGCCAGCAGCCCCCCGGGACTAGCGGGATCGAGATACACAGATACGCAGTATTTT.

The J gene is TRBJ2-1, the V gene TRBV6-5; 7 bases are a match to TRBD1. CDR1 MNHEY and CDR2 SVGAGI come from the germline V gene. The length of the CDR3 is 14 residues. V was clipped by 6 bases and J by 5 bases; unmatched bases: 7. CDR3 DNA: TGTGCCAGCAGCCGGGACAGAACCAACAATGAGCAGTTCTTC. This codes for CASSRDRTNNEQFF.

CDR3 protein: CATSSASGEREQFF. The CDR3 DNA reads TGTGCCACCAGCAGTGCCTCCGGGGAGCGGGAGCAGTTCTTC. This chain joins TRBV15 and TRBJ2-1, with D possibly being TRBD2 (5 bases). CDR3 size: 14 residues. Looked up from germline, CDR1 is LNHNV and CDR2 is YYDKDF (reference sequence). The germline V and J ends were trimmed by 3 bases and 10 bases, with 16 bases remaining between them.

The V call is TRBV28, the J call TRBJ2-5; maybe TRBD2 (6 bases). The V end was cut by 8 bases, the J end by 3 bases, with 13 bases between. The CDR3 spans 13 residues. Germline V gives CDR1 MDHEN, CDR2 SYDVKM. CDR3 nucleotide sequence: TGTGCCAGCGTAGTTTGGGGGGAAGAGACCCAGTACTTC. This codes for CASVVWGEETQYF.

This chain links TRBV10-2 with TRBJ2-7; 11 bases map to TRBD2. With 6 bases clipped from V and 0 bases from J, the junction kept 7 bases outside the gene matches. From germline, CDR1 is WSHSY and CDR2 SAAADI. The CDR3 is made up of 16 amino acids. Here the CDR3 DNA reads TGCGCCAGCAGAGGGACTAGCGGCCCCGCCTCCTACGAGCAGTACTTC. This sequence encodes CASRGTSGPASYEQYF.

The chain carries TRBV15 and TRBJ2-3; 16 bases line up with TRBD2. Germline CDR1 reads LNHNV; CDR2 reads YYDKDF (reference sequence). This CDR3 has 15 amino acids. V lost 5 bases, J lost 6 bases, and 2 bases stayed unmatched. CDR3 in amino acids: CATSGTSGRGDTQYF. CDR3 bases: TGTGCCACCAGCGGGACTAGCGGGAGGGGCGATACGCAGTATTTT.

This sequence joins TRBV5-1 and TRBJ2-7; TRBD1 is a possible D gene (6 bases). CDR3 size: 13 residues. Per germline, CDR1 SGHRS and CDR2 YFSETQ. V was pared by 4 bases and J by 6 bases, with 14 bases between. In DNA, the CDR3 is TGCGCCAGCAGCCACGGACCCAGGGGCGAGCAGTACTTC. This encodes CASSHGPRGEQYF.

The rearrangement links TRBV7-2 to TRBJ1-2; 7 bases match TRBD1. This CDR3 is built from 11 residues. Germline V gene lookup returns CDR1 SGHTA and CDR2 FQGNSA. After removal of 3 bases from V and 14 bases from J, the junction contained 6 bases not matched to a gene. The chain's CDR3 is CASSLGQLGTF. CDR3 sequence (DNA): TGTGCCAGCAGCTTGGGACAGTTGGGGACCTTC.

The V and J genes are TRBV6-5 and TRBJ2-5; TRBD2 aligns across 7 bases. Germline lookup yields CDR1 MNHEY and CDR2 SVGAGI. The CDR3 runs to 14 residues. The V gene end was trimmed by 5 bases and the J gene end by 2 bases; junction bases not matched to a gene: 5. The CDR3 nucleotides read TGTGCCAGCAGTGGACGGGAGGCTCAAGAGACCCAGTACTTC. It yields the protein CASSGREAQETQYF.

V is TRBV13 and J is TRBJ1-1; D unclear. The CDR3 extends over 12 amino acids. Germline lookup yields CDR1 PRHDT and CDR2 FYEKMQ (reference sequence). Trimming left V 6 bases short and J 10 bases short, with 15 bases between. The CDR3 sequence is CASRQALLGAFF. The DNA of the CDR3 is TGTGCCAGCAGACAAGCTCTATTGGGAGCTTTCTTT.

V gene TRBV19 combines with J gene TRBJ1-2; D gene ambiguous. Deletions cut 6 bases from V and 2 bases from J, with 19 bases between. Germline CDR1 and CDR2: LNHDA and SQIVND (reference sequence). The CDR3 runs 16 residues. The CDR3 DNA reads TGTGCCAGTAGACCACCTTCTTCAGGCTACAACTATGGCTACACCTTC. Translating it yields CASRPPSSGYNYGYTF.

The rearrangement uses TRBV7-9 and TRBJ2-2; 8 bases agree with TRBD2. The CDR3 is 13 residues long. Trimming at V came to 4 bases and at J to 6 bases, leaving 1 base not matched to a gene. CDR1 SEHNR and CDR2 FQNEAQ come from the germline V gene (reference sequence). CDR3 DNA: TGTGCCAGCAGCTGGACTAGCTCCGGGGAGCTGTTTTTT. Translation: CASSWTSSGELFF.

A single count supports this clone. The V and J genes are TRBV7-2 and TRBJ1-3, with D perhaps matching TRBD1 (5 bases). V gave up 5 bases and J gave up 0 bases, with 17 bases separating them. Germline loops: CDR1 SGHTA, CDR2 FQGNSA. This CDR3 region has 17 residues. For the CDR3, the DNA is TGTGCCAGCAGCGCAACAGGATTAGCGTTCTCTGGAAACACCATATATTTT. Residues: CASSATGLAFSGNTIYF.